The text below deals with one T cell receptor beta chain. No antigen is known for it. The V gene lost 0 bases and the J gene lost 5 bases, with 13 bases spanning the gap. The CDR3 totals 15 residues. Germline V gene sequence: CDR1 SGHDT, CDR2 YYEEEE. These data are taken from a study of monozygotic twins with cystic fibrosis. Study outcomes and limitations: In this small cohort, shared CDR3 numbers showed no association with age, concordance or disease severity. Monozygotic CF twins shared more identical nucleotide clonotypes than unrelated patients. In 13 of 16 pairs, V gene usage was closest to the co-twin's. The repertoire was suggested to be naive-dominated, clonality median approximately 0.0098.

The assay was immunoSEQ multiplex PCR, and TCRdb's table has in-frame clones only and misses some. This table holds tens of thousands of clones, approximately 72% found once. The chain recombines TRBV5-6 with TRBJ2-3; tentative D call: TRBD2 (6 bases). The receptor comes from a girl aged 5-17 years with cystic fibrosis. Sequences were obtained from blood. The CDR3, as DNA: TGTGCCAGCAGCTTGGTGGACTACCCCCAAGATACGCAGTATTTT. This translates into CASSLVDYPQDTQYF.